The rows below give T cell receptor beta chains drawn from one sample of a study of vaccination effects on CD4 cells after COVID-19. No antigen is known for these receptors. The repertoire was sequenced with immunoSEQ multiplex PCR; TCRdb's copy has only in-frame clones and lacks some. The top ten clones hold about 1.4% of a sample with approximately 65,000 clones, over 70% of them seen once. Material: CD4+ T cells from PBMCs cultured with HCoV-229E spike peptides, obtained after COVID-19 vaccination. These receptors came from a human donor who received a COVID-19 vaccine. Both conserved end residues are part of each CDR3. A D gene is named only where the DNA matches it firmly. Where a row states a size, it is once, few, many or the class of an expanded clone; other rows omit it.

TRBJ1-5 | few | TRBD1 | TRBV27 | TGTGCCAGCAGTTTTGACAGGGGGAATCAGCCCCAGCATTTT | CASSFDRGNQPQHF
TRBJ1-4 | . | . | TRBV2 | TGTGCCAGCAGATCCAGACCCCTTAATGAAAAACTGTTTTTT | CASRSRPLNEKLFF
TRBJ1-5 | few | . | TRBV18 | TGTGCCAGCTCACCGGGACTGAACAATCAGCCCCAGCATTTT | CASSPGLNNQPQHF
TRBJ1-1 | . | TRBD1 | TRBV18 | TGTGCCAGCTCTCCGCCGGGACAGGCCGGCACTGAAGCTTTCTTT | CASSPPGQAGTEAFF
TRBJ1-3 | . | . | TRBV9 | TGTGCCAGCAGCGTATCCGTCACGAGCTCTGGAAACACCATATATTTT | CASSVSVTSSGNTIYF
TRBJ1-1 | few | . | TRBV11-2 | TGTGCCAGCAGCTTCGACAGAATCGGCACTGAAGCTTTCTTT | CASSFDRIGTEAFF
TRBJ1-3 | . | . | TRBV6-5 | TGTGCCAGCAGACGGGCGGACAGTGATGGAAACACCATATATTTT | CASRRADSDGNTIYF
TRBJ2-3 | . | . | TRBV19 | TGTGCCAGTAGCGACCGGCAGGGCGCAGATACGCAGTATTTT | CASSDRQGADTQYF
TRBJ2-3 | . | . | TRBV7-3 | TGTGCCAGCAGCTTAACCGGGGAACAGTCGGATACGCAGTATTTT | CASSLTGEQSDTQYF
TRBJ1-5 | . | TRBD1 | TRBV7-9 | TGTGCCAGCAGTACAGACAGGGAACATCAGCCCCAGCATTTT | CASSTDREHQPQHF
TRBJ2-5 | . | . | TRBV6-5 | TGTGCCAGCAGTACCCAGGGTCGGAAGACCCAGTACTTC | CASSTQGRKTQYF
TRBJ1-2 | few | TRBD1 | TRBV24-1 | TGTGCCACCAGTGGATCTAGGACAGGCAACTATGGCTACACCTTC | CATSGSRTGNYGYTF
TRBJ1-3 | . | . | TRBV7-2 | TGTGCCAGCAGCTTATTCGGCCTGTTAAGCGGAAACACCATATATTTT | CASSLFGLLSGNTIYF
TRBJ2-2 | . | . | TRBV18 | TGTGCCAGCTCACCAATAGTTGTCGGGGAGCTGTTTTTT | CASSPIVVGELFF
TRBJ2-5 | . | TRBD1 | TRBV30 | TGTGCCTGGAGGGACAGGGACGGGACCCAGTACTTC | CAWRDRDGTQYF
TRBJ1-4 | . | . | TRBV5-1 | TGCGCCAGCAGCGACAGCCTTGCAACTAATGAAAAACTGTTTTTT | CASSDSLATNEKLFF
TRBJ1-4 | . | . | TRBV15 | TGTGCCACCAGCCTCGAGAGAGACAAACTGCGGAAACTGTTTTTT | CATSLERDKLRKLFF
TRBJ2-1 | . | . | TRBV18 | TGTGCCAGCTCACCCAGTAGAGGACCCCGGAGGGAGCAGTTCTTC | CASSPSRGPRREQFF
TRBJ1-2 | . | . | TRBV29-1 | TGCAGCGTTGAAGGTCTCGGGTATGGCTACACCTTC | CSVEGLGYGYTF